This T cell receptor beta chain originates from a study of shared clonotypes between healthy human individuals. V shed 5 bases, J shed 3 bases, and the junction held 7 bases outside the gene matches. The germline gives CDR1 MNHEY, CDR2 SMNVEV (reference sequence). This CDR3 spans 15 amino acids. The assay was immunoSEQ multiplex PCR, and TCRdb's table has in-frame clones only and misses some. The profile shows 800,000 or so clones, 96% of them singletons. It was CD45RO-negative cells, positively selected for CCR7, that made up naive CD8 cells, with terminally differentiated effector memory CD45RA+ cells excluded. With respect to this clone: As yet, its antigen is unknown.

Broader study findings: An effect of sequencing depth on clonotype sharing among donors was expected.

Sequencing was performed on naive CD8+ T cells sorted from blood. The chain uses TRBV27 and TRBJ2-1; 7 positions agree with TRBD1. The receptor was isolated from a young man in good health. The CDR3 DNA reads TGTGCCAGCAGTCGAGGGGGCCCCCACTACAATGAGCAGTTCTTC. Protein sequence: CASSRGGPHYNEQFF.